Here is one TCR beta chain with its context. The antigen is not known. From the reads, TCRdb called clonotypes with MiXCR, one entry per CDR3 protein. Of about 490,000 distinct CDR3 sequences listed, around 10% were seen once; the top ten hold 9.5% to 13%. Germline V lookup: CDR1 LGHDT, CDR2 YNNKEL (reference sequence). The CDR3 contains 13 residues. V lost 1 base and J lost 5, with 5 bases in between. The data originate from a study of T cell repertoires in cytomegalovirus infection. Background on the study: Both a matching HLA type and CMV infection were indicated by public TCR beta signatures.

Points from the study as a whole: Adding up the frequency of public TCR beta families identified people who carried CMV plus the relevant HLA. The ex vivo response was dominated by HLA-C-restricted CMV-specific TCR beta clonotypes.

Material for sequencing was PBMCs. The chain employs TRBV3-1 and TRBJ1-4; maybe TRBD1 (5 bases). The origin of this receptor is a human donor in good health (CMV status not recorded). Some clones in this sample may be carry-over from other donors' samples. CDR3 sequence (DNA): TGTGCCAGCAGCCAAGCAGGGAATGAAAAACTGTTTTTT. It is translated as CASSQAGNEKLFF.